This T cell receptor beta chain was captured in a study of T cells in Graves' hyperthyroidism and ophthalmopathy. This clonotype appeared many times. The antigen is not known. Study conclusions and caveats: The blood repertoire included most of the expanded thyroid clonotypes above 0.001. Ophthalmopathy was separated from stable hyperthyroidism by a 13 V-J model.

RNA transcripts served as the template for amplifying TCR beta CDR3 regions. HTBI primers were used for first-round RT-PCR of the TCR CDR3. TCRdb processed the multiplex PCR reads anew with MiXCR; each CDR3 protein has one entry. The sample has a few hundred thousand distinct CDR3 sequences, approximately 14% seen once. Trimming cost V 3 bases and J 3 bases; bases outside gene matches: 7. This CDR3 region has 15 residues. The germline gives CDR1 SGHDN, CDR2 FVKESK. The receptor was isolated from a woman in her twenties or thirties with Graves' ophthalmopathy. Sequencing input: blood. The V call is TRBV14, the J call TRBJ2-7; 8 positions match TRBD1. The CDR3 spells CASSQRGQALYEQYF. CDR3 DNA: TGTGCCAGCAGCCAGAGGGGACAGGCACTCTACGAGCAGTACTTC. Variable domain in full (rest from reference TRBV14 and TRBJ2-7): EAGVTQFPSHSVIEKGQTVTLRCDPISGHDNLYWYRRVMGKEIKFLLHFVKESKQDESGMPNNRFLAERTGGTYSTLKVQPAELEDSGVYFCASSQRGQALYEQYFGPGTRLTVT.